These 26 T cell receptor beta chains share one sample of origin, sequenced in a study of blood T cell repertoires in COVID-19. Method: immunoSEQ multiplex PCR; TCRdb's copy keeps in-frame clones and lacks some. The table records 70,000 to 80,000 clones, 86% of them present only once. The source material was peripheral blood. The receptor source for this set is a human donor in a cohort sampled during active COVID-19.

The rearrangement links TRBV2 to TRBJ1-1; D perhaps matches TRBD1 (5 bases). CDR1 SNHLY and CDR2 FYNNEI come from the germline V gene. The CDR3 has 12 amino acids. The germline V and J ends were trimmed by 7 bases and 7 bases, with 13 bases remaining between them. The CDR3 coding sequence is TGTGCCAGCAATCCAGGGAGGGGTGAAGCTTTCTTT. Its translation: CASNPGRGEAFF.

The rearrangement links TRBV2 to TRBJ2-3; D possibly corresponds to TRBD1 (6 bases). The V gene's germline CDR1 is SNHLY and CDR2 FYNNEI. This CDR3 comprises 15 residues. Trimming removed 4 bases at V and 1 base at J, with 12 bases between. Here the CDR3 reads CASSAMDSRTDTQYF. Here the CDR3 DNA reads TGTGCCAGCAGTGCAATGGACAGCCGCACAGATACGCAGTATTTT.

This clone is labeled medium-sized. The chain has TRBV6-5 and TRBJ1-2; 9 bases fit TRBD1. The junction had 2 bases not matched to a gene; V was cut back by 2 bases and J by 7 bases. The CDR3 spans 13 residues. Per the germline V gene, CDR1 is MNHEY and CDR2 is SVGAGI. DNA of the CDR3: TGTGCCAGCAGTTACGGGGGACAGGGTGGCTACACCTTC. The encoded protein is CASSYGGQGGYTF.

This clone was found once. The CDR3 DNA is TGTGCCAGCAGTTCCGGGACAGGGTACCACTATGGCTACACCTTC. Translating it yields CASSSGTGYHYGYTF. The chain recombines TRBV6-5 with TRBJ1-2; 9 bases are a match to TRBD1. V was clipped by 4 bases and J by 3 bases; unmatched bases: 6. This CDR3 is 15 amino acids long. Germline CDR1 and CDR2: MNHEY and SVGAGI.

The chain employs TRBV9 and TRBJ2-1, with no clear D. V shed 2 bases and J shed 3 bases, with 6 bases lying between them. The CDR3 spans 13 residues. The germline V gene encodes CDR1 SGDLS and CDR2 YYNGEE. CDR3 protein: CASSVNIYNEQFF. The CDR3 DNA follows: TGTGCCAGCAGCGTTAACATCTACAATGAGCAGTTCTTC.

This clone appeared once. The CDR3 loop reads CASSRGTENNSPLHF. CDR3 nucleotides: TGCGCCAGCAGTAGGGGGACAGAGAATAATTCACCCCTCCACTTT. This chain links TRBV5-1 with TRBJ1-6, with TRBD1 matching 7 bases. This CDR3 comprises 15 residues. Germline CDR1 is SGHRS and CDR2 is YFSETQ. J gave up 5 bases and V 5 bases, and 7 bases lay outside the gene matches.

V gene TRBV9 combines with J gene TRBJ2-1; 11 positions match TRBD2. This CDR3 region has 17 residues. The V segment lost 4 bases and the J segment 4 bases; nucleotides outside the gene matches: 10. Per the germline V gene, CDR1 is SGDLS and CDR2 is YYNGEE. CDR3 in DNA: TGTGCCAGCAGCCGCCTAGGTAGCGGGGGGGCTTACAATGAGCAGTTCTTC. Translation: CASSRLGSGGAYNEQFF.

The V and J genes are TRBV7-8 and TRBJ2-1; perhaps TRBD2 as D (5 bases). CDR1 is SGHVS, CDR2 FQNEAQ, per germline. The CDR3 loop spans 15 amino acids. Trimming removed 7 bases at V and 3 bases at J, with 16 bases between. The CDR3 coding sequence is TGTGCCAGCACCCCATTGGCGGGCTACTACAATGAGCAGTTCTTC. Residues: CASTPLAGYYNEQFF.

The chain combines TRBV4-1 with TRBJ1-2; maybe TRBD1 (5 bases). The V and J ends lost 0 bases and 4 bases respectively, with 12 bases between them. CDR1 MGHRA and CDR2 YSYEKL come from the germline V gene. The CDR3 consists of 15 residues. CDR3 loop: CASSQDAPGIYGYTF. The CDR3, as DNA: TGCGCCAGCAGCCAAGATGCTCCAGGGATCTATGGCTACACCTTC.

As DNA, the CDR3 is TGCGCCAGCAGCGAGACGGGACAGGGGAATGAAAAACTGTTTTTT. Amino acid sequence: CASSETGQGNEKLFF. The rearrangement joins TRBV5-1 to TRBJ1-4, with 10 bases matching TRBD1. Unmatched junction bases numbered 5, after V lost 4 bases and J lost 5 bases. CDR3 size: 15 residues. Germline V lookup: CDR1 SGHRS, CDR2 YFSETQ.

This chain connects TRBV11-2 to TRBJ1-4; 7 bases match TRBD1. CDR1 and CDR2 from the germline V gene are SGHAT and FQNNGV. The trim removed 4 bases at V and 7 bases at J, leaving 9 bases unmatched. This CDR3 has 15 amino acids. The CDR3 bases are TGTGCCAGCAGCTCGAACAGGGGAAGAGGTGAAAAACTGTTTTTT. This translates into CASSSNRGRGEKLFF.

The chain joins TRBV4-3 to TRBJ1-2; D is unresolved. The CDR3 has 15 amino acids. V was cut by 1 base and J by 4 bases, with 13 bases left in between. Germline loops: CDR1 LGHNA, CDR2 YSLEER. CDR3 residues: CASSQGSGFPYGYTF. CDR3 sequence (DNA): TGCGCCAGCAGCCAAGGGTCAGGCTTCCCCTATGGCTACACCTTC.

This clone was picked up a small number of times. The rearrangement joins TRBV7-8 to TRBJ2-2; TRBD2 matches at 8 bases. CDR1 SGHVS and CDR2 FQNEAQ come from the germline V gene. There are 17 residues in the CDR3. Germline trimming cut 4 bases from V and 5 bases from J; bases unmatched to any gene: 12. This CDR3 reads CASSSYAGLVDTGELFF. The CDR3 DNA follows: TGTGCCAGCAGCTCTTATGCGGGACTAGTAGATACCGGGGAGCTGTTTTTT.

This chain connects TRBV6-6 to TRBJ2-3, with 7 bases aligning to TRBD2. CDR1 and CDR2 (germline): MNHNY, SVGAGI (reference sequence). The CDR3 is 16 amino acids. Trimming cost V 2 bases and J 2 bases; bases outside gene matches: 7. CDR3 amino acids: CASSYRRGVITDTQYF. The CDR3, as DNA: TGTGCCAGCAGTTACCGACGGGGGGTCATCACAGATACGCAGTATTTT.

This clone was detected only once. The chain is built from TRBV4-1 and TRBJ1-4; 8 bases match TRBD1. The V gene end was trimmed by 0 bases and the J gene end by 0 bases; junction bases not matched to a gene: 9. This CDR3 contains 19 residues. CDR1 is MGHRA, CDR2 YSYEKL, per germline. CDR3 nucleotide sequence: TGCGCCAGCAGCCAAGACATGCAGGGGGCGGATGCAACTAATGAAAAACTGTTTTTT. This codes for CASSQDMQGADATNEKLFF.

The chain carries TRBV27 and TRBJ2-5; 15 bases agree with TRBD2. Losses at the gene ends were 3 bases for V and 5 bases for J; bases not matched to a gene: 1. Germline V gene sequence: CDR1 MNHEY, CDR2 SMNVEV (reference sequence). The CDR3 extends over 15 amino acids. The CDR3 loop reads CASSFGTSGGETQYF. As DNA, the CDR3 is TGTGCCAGCAGTTTCGGGACTAGCGGGGGGGAGACCCAGTACTTC.

This sequence joins TRBV2 and TRBJ1-6; the match to TRBD1 covers 10 bases. Trimming cost V 2 bases and J 5 bases; bases outside gene matches: 6. Germline-derived CDR1 and CDR2 are SNHLY and FYNNEI. CDR3 length: 17 amino acids. Here the CDR3 DNA reads TGTGCCAGCAGTGAACTCCCCGGGACAGGGGATAATTCACCCCTCCACTTT. It yields the protein CASSELPGTGDNSPLHF.

The CDR3 nucleotides are TGTGCCAGCTCACCTCCCAGCCGGAACTACAACACTGAAGCTTTCTTT. This translates into CASSPPSRNYNTEAFF. V usage is TRBV18 and J usage is TRBJ1-1; no reliable D call. Germline CDR1 and CDR2: KGHSH and LQKENI. V lost 3 bases and J lost 2, with 16 bases in between. The CDR3 has 16 residues.

This chain uses TRBV3-1 (or the pseudogene TRBV3-2) with TRBJ1-2; no firm D call. CDR3 length: 12 amino acids. CDR1 is LGHDT and CDR2 is YNNKEL in the germline V gene (reference sequence). V lost 1 base and J 7 bases, leaving 7 bases between the germline ends. The CDR3 nucleotides read TGTGCCAGCAGCCAAGCTAGACTTGGCTACACCTTC. Amino acid sequence: CASSQARLGYTF.

The chain is built from TRBV30 and TRBJ1-4, with TRBD1 as a possible D gene (5 bases). Between the trimmed V and J ends, which lost 6 bases and 9 bases, there was a span of 17 bases. Germline V lookup: CDR1 GTSNPN, CDR2 SVGIG (reference sequence). This CDR3 is 13 amino acids long. CDR3 in DNA: TGTGCCTGCCTTTTACCCGGGGGTAAAAAACTGTTTTTT. Translated: CACLLPGGKKLFF.

This chain connects TRBV18 to TRBJ1-4, with 7 bases that match TRBD1. Germline values: CDR1 KGHSH, CDR2 LQKENI. This CDR3 is built from 18 residues. Trimming cost V 2 bases and J 2 bases; bases outside gene matches: 11. The CDR3 DNA sequence: TGTGCCAGCTCACCAAATAGTCTTTCGGGACAGACTAATGAAAAACTGTTTTTT. Translating gives CASSPNSLSGQTNEKLFF.

The chain has TRBV15 and TRBJ1-2; tentatively, D is TRBD1 (5 bases). CDR1 and CDR2 from the germline V gene are LNHNV and YYDKDF (reference sequence). The CDR3 covers 16 residues. Trimming took 0 bases from V and 7 from J, leaving 18 bases between them. CDR3 nucleotides: TGTGCCACCAGCAGAGATGGGGCCCCCGGGTTGGCTGGCTACACCTTC. It yields the protein CATSRDGAPGLAGYTF. The full variable domain, completed using reference TRBV15 and TRBJ1-2, is DAMVIQNPRYQVTQFGKPVTLSCSQTLNHNVMYWYQQKSSQAPKLLFHYYDKDFNNEADTPDNFQSRRPNTSFCFLDIRSPGLGDTAMYLCATSRDGAPGLAGYTFGSGTRLTVV.

The DNA for the CDR3 is TGTGCCAGCAGCTTCGGACACTCCTACAATGAGCAGTTCTTC. Protein product: CASSFGHSYNEQFF. This chain uses TRBV7-8 with TRBJ2-1; tentative D call: TRBD1 (5 bases). This CDR3 has 14 amino acids. Trimming took 3 bases from V and 0 from J, leaving 6 bases between them. Germline lookup yields CDR1 SGHVS and CDR2 FQNEAQ.

The chain is built from TRBV19 and TRBJ1-1; a weak D match, TRBD1 (6 bases). Germline CDR1 is LNHDA and CDR2 is SQIVND (reference sequence). V dropped 8 bases and J dropped 2 bases, with 12 bases sitting between them. This CDR3 is 13 amino acids long. The chain's CDR3 is CASAPDSNTEAFF. CDR3 DNA: TGTGCCAGTGCCCCGGACAGTAACACTGAAGCTTTCTTT.

V and J are TRBV19 and TRBJ1-2; TRBD1 is a possible D gene (6 bases). Germline V gene sequence: CDR1 LNHDA, CDR2 SQIVND (reference sequence). The CDR3 extends over 16 amino acids. Trimming took off 6 bases at V and 4 bases at J, with 21 bases between the two ends. CDR3 nucleotides: TGTGCCAGTAGGGTCCCGGGACAACTTCTTGGCTATGGCTACACCTTC. It is translated as CASRVPGQLLGYGYTF.

The chain is built from TRBV6-6 and TRBJ1-6, with TRBD1 matching 9 bases. Germline V gene sequence: CDR1 MNHNY, CDR2 SVGAGI (reference sequence). The CDR3 contains 16 residues. With 5 bases clipped from V and 4 bases from J, the junction kept 6 bases outside the gene matches. The CDR3 sequence is CASSKTGGSYNSPLHF. DNA of the CDR3: TGTGCCAGCAGTAAAACAGGGGGCTCATATAATTCACCCCTCCACTTT.